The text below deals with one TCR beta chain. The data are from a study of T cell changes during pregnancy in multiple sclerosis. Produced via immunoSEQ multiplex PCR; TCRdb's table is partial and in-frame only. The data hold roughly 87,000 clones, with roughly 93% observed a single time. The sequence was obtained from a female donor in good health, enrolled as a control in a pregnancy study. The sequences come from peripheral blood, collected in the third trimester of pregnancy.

This CDR3 is CASSPSRGLGDTQYF. The CDR3 coding sequence is TGTGCCAGCAGCCCCTCCCGAGGCCTGGGAGATACGCAGTATTTT. The chain has TRBV7-9 and TRBJ2-3; D is unresolved. This CDR3 has 15 residues. Germline-derived CDR1 and CDR2 are SEHNR and FQNEAQ (reference sequence). Trimming took 5 bases from V and 5 from J, leaving 17 bases between them.